This T cell receptor (beta chain) was captured in a study of technical replicates of blood from a handful of donors. The assay was immunoSEQ multiplex PCR, and TCRdb's table has in-frame clones only and misses some. The repertoire consists of approximately 100,000 clones, with under 97% occurring once and the leading ten covering roughly 0.2%. V lost 2 bases to trimming and J lost 4 bases, with 11 bases between them. Germline CDR1 reads SQVTM; CDR2 reads ANQGSEA. The CDR3 sequence is 13 residues long. This clone has a single count. V and J are TRBV29-1 and TRBJ1-1; the D gene is possibly TRBD1 (6 bases). The material sequenced was T cells isolated from PBMCs. The sequence derives from a human donor in good health. The DNA for the CDR3 is TGCAGCGTTGAAATTCAGGGGACCACTGAAGCTTTCTTT. Residues: CSVEIQGTTEAFF.